This T cell receptor (beta chain) was identified in a study of blood T cell repertoires in COVID-19 (dated by TCRdb to the early 2020s). Broadly, across the study: Samples from collaborators originated in the United States, Italy and Spain and spanned both the acute and convalescent phases of COVID-19. The prospective study material was composed of cDNA or gDNA derived from T cells, B-cell-depleted T cells, or PBMCs. Deeply sampled blood TCRbeta repertoires from subjects exposed to, actively infected with, or recovered from COVID-19 were included in the dataset. A freely available public database, intended as a resource for researchers studying the immune response to SARS-CoV-2, is where the repertoires were released. The samples were drawn from the first 160 participants of the ongoing ImmuneRACE study and from 1,254 subjects provided by 6 global collaborators. Nearly every sample came with metadata listing a de-identified subject ID, COVID-19 status, age in years and sex. Where available, HLA class I and class II types were taken from metadata supplied by the sample provider and were not determined by assay-based typing. Here is what the overall study found, with its caveats: The amount of clinical and demographic metadata varied by source and participant and was provided uncurated.

On this clone: Its antigen is unknown. Base qualities are not at hand, and no much larger clone is one base apart.

The germline V gene encodes CDR1 SGHRS and CDR2 YFSETQ. The germline V and J ends show losses of 2 bases and 0 bases respectively, and no gene match explains 8 bases of the junction. From the cysteine through the phenylalanine, the CDR3 covers 17 amino acids. The only DNA kept is the CDR3, 51 bases in frame from the first base. TCRbeta CDR3 regions were amplified from genomic DNA by means of the immunoSEQ Assay, a bias-controlled multiplex PCR. In the source study's methods: The number of nucleated cells in each sample was estimated from the amplification of reference gene primers within the assay. Sequence reads were collapsed and filtered to measure the absolute abundance of every unique TCRbeta CDR3 rearrangement. For each sample, productive Simpson clonality was calculated as the square root of Simpson's diversity index over productive rearrangements. Not all clones reach the TCRdb copy of this immuneACCESS table, which keeps in-frame sequences only. Checked studies attribute under half of the gap to unresolved V genes and leave the rest unexplained. D and trimming were read from the DNA, whereas the V and J calls and clone size are those reported in that table. Across this sample there are 300,000 to 400,000 clones, with about 89% seen only once. The biggest ten clones account for 2% to 2.5% of the sample.

One collaborating source in Seattle enrolled patients during active infection and followed them longitudinally through the course of disease. Each collaborating institution followed its own protocols to collect whole blood in K2EDTA tubes. Collaborator samples were shipped for TCRbeta analysis as frozen whole blood, isolated PBMCs, or DNA extracted from either sample type. The clonotype comes from a woman aged 60-70 years with COVID-19, enrolled during active disease. The rearrangement joined TRBV5-1 to TRBJ2-3, with 8 middle bases fitting TRBD2. The material sequenced was peripheral blood. The CDR3 in this case is CASSLGQASGSTDTQYF. The nucleotide sequence reads TGCGCCAGCAGCTTAGGCCAAGCTAGCGGGAGCACAGATACGCAGTATTTT.